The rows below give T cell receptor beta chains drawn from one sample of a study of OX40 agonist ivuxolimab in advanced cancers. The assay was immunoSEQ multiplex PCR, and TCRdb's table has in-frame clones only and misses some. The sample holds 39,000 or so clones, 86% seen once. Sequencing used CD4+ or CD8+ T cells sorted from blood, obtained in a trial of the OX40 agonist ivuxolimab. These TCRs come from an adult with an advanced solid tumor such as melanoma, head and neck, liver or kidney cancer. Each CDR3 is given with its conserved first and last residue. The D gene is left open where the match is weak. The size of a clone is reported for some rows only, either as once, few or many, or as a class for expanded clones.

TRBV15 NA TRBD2 CATSTRLAGDEQYF
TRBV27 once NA CASSPRSLGTRTDTQYF
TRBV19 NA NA CASSIVAPPLLDEQFF
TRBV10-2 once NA CASSEFMVMNTEAFF
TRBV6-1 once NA CASGWRHGYTF
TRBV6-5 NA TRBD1 CASSYSRTGNYEQYF
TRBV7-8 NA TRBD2 CASSPSGPRTDTQYF
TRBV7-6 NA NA CASSLLAAVKETQYF
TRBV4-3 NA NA CASSQDVRGSYNEQFF
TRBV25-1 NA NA CASSEWGHYEQYF
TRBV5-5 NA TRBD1 CASNRQGEGNEQYF
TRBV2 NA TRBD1 CATQEPPGQGSGVAKNIQYF
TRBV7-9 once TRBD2 CASSFRRGTQETQYF
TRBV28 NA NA CASSLSGNIDEQYF
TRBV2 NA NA CASEVRRSEAFF
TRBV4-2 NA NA CASSHHPGGTSYNEQFF
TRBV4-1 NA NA CASSQFLNNEQFF
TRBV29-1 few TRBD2 CSVDGSGGAWETQYF
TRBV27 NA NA CASSLRLQDTQYF
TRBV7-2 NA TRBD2 CASSLASGREQYF
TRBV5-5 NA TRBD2 CASSPASGSYEQYF
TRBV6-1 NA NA CASSEGEASTEAFF
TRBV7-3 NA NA CASSLGHGNEQFF
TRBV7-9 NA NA CASSGSSYEQYF
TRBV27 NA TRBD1 CASSLTPGQLYGYTF
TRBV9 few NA CASSALGPDTGELFF
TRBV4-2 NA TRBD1 CASSQETGGSTDTQYF
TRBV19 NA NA CASSWSADSNQPQHF
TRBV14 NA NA CASSPRASGNTIYF
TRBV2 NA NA CASSEPKHGVDYGYTF
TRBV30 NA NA CAWSVPYEAFF
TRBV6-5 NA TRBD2 CASSLGAGALNEQFF
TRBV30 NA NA CALGRDARTNYGYTF
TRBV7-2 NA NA CASSQTSVNSYEQYF
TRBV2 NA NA CASNPRIGYTF
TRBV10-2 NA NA CASRGGGNGYTF
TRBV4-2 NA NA CASSQDLHTDTQYF
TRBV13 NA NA CASSLVSSAIYDGYTF
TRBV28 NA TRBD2 CASSLVTSGYNEQFF
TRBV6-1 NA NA CASSEEGRRYYEQYF
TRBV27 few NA CATSAEQYF
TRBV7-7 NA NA CASSPEGPGQRETQYF
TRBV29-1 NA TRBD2 CSVEERLAGNGEQYF
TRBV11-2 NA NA CASSLGWERGNEQFF
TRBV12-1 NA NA CASRAAGTGGQETQYF
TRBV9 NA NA CASSVGPPEELFF
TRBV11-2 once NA CASSPQYEGVYYNEQFF
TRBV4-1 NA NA CASSQGVAVDEQFF
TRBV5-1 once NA CASSPRISDNEQFF
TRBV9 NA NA CASSVGGSRGVNTEAFF
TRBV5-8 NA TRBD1 CASSGTGETNEKLFF
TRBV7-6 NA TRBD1 CASRGGQANTEAFF
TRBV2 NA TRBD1 CAISPGQRLNTEAFF
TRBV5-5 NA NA CASSEGGGPYEQYF
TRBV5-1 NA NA CATPGAPGELFF
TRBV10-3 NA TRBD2 CAISAGREVHEQYF